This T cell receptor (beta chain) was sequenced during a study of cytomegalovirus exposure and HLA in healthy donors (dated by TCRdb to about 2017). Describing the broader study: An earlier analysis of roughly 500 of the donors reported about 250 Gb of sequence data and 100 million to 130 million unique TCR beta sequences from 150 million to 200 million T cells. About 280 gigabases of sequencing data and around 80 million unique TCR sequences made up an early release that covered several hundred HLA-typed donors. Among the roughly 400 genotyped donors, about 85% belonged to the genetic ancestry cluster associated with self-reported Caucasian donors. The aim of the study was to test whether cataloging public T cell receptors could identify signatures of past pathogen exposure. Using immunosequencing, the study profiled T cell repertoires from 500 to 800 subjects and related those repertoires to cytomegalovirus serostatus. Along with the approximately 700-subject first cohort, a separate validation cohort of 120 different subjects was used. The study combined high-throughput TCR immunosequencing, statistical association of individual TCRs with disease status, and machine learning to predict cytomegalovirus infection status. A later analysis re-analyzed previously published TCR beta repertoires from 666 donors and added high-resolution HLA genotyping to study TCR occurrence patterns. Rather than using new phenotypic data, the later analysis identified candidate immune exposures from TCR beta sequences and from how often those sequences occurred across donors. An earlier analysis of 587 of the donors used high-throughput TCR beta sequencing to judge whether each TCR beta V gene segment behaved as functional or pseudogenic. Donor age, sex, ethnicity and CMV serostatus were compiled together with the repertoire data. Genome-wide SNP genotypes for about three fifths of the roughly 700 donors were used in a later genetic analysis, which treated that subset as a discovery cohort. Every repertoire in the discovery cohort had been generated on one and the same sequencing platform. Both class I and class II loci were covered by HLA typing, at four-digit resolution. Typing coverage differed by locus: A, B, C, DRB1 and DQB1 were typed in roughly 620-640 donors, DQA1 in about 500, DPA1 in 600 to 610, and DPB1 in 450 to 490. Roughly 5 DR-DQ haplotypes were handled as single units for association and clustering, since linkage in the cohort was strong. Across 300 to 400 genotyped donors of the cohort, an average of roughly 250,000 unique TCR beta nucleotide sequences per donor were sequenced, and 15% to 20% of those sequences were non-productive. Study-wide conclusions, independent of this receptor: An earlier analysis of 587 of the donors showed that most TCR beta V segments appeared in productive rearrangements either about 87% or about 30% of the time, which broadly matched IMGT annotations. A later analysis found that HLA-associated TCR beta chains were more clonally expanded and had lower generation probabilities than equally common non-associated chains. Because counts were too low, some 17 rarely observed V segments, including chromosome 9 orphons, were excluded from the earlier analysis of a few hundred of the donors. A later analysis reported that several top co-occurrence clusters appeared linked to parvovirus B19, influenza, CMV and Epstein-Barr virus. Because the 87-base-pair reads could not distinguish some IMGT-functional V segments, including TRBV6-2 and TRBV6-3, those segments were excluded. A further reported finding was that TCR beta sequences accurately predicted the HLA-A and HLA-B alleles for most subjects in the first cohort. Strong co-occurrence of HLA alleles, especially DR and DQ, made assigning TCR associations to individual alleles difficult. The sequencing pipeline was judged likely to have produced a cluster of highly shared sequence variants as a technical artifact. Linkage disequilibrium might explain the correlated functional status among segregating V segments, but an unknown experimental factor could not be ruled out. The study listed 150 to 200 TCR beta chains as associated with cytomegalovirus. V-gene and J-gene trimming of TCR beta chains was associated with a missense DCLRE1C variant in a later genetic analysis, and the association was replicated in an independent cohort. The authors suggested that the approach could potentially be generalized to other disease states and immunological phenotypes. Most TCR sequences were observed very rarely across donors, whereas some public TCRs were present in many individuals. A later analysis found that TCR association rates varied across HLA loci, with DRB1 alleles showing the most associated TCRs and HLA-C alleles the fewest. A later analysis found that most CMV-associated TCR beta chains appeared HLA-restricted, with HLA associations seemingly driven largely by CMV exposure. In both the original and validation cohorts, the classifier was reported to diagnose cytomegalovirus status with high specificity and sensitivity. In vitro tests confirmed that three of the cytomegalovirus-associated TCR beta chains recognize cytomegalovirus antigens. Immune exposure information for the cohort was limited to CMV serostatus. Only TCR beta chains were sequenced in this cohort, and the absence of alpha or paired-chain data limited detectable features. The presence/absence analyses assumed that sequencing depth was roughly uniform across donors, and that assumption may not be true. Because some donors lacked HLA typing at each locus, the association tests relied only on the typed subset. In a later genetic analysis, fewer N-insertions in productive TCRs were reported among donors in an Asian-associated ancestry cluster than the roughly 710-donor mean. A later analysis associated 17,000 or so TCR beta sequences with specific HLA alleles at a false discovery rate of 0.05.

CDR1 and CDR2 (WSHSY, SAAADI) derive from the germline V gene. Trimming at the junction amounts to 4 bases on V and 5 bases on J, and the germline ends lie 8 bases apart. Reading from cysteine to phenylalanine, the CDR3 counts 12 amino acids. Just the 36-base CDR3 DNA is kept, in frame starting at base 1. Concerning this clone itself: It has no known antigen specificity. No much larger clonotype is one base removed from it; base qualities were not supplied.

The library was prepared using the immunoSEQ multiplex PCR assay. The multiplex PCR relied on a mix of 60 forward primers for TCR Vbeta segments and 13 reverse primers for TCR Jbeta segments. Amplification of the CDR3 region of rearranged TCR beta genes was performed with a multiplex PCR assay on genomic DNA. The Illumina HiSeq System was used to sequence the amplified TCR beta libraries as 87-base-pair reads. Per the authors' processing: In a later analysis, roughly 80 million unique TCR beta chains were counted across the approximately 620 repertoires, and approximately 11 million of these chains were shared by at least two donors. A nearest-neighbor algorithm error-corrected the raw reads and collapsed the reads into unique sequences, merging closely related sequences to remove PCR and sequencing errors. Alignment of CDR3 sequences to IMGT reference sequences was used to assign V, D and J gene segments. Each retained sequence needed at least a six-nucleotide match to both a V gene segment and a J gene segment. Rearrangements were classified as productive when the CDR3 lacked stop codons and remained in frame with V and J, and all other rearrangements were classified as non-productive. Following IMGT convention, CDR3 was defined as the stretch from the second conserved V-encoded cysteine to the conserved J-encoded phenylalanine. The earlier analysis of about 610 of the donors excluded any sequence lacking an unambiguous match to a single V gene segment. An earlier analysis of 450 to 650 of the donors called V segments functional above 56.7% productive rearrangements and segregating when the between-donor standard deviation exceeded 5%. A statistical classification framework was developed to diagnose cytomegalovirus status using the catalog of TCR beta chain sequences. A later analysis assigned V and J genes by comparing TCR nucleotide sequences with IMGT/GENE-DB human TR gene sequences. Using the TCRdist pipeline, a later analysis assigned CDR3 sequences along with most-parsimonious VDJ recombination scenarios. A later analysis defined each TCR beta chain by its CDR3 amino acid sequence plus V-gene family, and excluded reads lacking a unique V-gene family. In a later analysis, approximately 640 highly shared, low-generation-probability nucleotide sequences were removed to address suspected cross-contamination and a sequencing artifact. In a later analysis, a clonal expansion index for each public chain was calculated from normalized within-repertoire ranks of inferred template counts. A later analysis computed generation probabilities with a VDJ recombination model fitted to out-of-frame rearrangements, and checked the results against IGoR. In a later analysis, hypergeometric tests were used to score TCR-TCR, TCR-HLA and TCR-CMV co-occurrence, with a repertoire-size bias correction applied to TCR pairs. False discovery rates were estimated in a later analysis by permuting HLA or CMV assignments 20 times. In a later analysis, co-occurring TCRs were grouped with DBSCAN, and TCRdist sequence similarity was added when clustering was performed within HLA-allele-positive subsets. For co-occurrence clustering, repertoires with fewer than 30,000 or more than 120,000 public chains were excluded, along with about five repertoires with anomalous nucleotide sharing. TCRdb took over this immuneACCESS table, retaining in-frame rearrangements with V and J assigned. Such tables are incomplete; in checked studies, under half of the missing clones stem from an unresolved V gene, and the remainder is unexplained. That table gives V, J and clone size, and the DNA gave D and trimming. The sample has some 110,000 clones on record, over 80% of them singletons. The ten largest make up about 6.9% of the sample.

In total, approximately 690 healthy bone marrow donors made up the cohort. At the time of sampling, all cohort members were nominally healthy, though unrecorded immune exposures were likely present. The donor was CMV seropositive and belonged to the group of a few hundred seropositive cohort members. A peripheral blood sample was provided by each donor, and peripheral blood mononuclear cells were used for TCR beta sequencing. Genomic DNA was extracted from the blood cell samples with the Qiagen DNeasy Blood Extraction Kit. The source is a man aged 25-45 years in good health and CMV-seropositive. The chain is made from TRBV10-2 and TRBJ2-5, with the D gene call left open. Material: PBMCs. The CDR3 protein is CASSAQAETQYF. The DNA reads TGCGCCAGCAGTGCCCAGGCGGAGACCCAGTACTTC.